This paragraph covers one T cell receptor (beta chain) sequence. Sequencing used immunoSEQ multiplex PCR; TCRdb keeps in-frame clones, though not all of them. Here the sample spans fewer than 150,000 clones, about 83% being singletons. Trimming removed 3 bases from V and 3 bases from J, with 7 bases in between. The CDR3 loop spans 13 amino acids. The germline CDR1 and CDR2 sequences are SGHTA and FQGNSA. This sample is drawn from a study of blood T cell repertoires in COVID-19. The sequence derives from a woman in her thirties or forties with acute or convalescent COVID-19. The material sequenced was peripheral blood. The V and J genes are TRBV7-2 and TRBJ2-3, with D hard to call. The CDR3 DNA sequence: TGTGCCAGCAGCTTCTCTCGGACAGATACGCAGTATTTT. Amino acid sequence: CASSFSRTDTQYF.